A selection of T cell receptor beta chains follows, all from one sample in a study of blood T cell repertoires in COVID-19. Method: immunoSEQ multiplex PCR; TCRdb's copy keeps in-frame clones and lacks some. The sample carries around 270,000 clones, around 88% recorded once. The sequencing sample was made of peripheral blood. The receptors derive from a man aged 25 to 40 with active or convalescent COVID-19. The CDR3 runs from the conserved cysteine through the conserved F or W. The D gene is left open where the match is weak. Size is omitted from some rows. Given values are once, few, many or a class for expanded clones.

14	TRBD1	TRBJ2-5	.	TRBV5-4	TGTGCCAGCAGCTTGGAAACAGGGGGAGAGACCCAGTACTTC	CASSLETGGETQYF
13	TRBD1	TRBJ1-2	.	TRBV9	TGTGCCAGCAGCCCCGACAGGGTGGACCCCGGCACCTTC	CASSPDRVDPGTF
11	.	TRBJ1-2	.	TRBV4-1	TGCGCCAGCAGCTCATCGGGGAACCGCACCTTC	CASSSSGNRTF
13	.	TRBJ1-5	few	TRBV29-1	TGCAGCGTCAGGGGAGATAGCAATCAGCCCCAGCATTTT	CSVRGDSNQPQHF
13	.	TRBJ1-1	.	TRBV19	TGTGCCAGTAGTATAGACCGAGAGACTGAAGCTTTCTTT	CASSIDRETEAFF
15	.	TRBJ2-1	.	TRBV11-2	TGTGCCAGCAGCTTATCAGGTTTACCCTACAATGAGCAGTTCTTC	CASSLSGLPYNEQFF
13	TRBD1	TRBJ1-4	.	TRBV2	TGTGCCAGCAGGGGACAGATTAATGAAAAACTGTTTTTT	CASRGQINEKLFF
15	TRBD1	TRBJ1-4	once	TRBV6-5	TGTGCCAGCAGGGACCCCGGGACAGGGTTAGAGGAACTGTTTTTT	CASRDPGTGLEELFF
19	.	TRBJ1-6	.	TRBV19	TGTGCCAGTAGTATTATCCCAGGGGCGACGAGCTCCTATAATTCACCCCTCCACTTT	CASSIIPGATSSYNSPLHF
16	.	TRBJ2-7	.	TRBV7-9	TGTGCCAGCAGGAAAACACGTCCCGGGGGGCACTACGAGCAGTACTTC	CASRKTRPGGHYEQYF